This T cell receptor beta chain comes out of a study of blood T cell repertoires in COVID-19. In the study overall: The study drew acute and convalescent COVID-19 samples from the United States, Italy and Spain. T cells, B-cell-depleted T cells, or PBMCs provided the cDNA or gDNA that served as material.

This CDR3 has 16 residues. Looked up from germline, CDR1 is LNHDA and CDR2 is SQIVND (reference sequence). Trimming pared 3 bases from V and 2 bases from J, leaving 17 bases between. In the authors' methods: Nucleated cell number was recorded as an estimate derived from reference gene primer amplification. Assay used: immunoSEQ multiplex PCR; TCRdb lists only in-frame clones, some missing. V and J calls and clone size are given by that table; D and trimming were obtained from the DNA. In the table there are about 140,000 clones, 60% to 80% of which are singletons. The rearrangement joins TRBV19 to TRBJ2-7, with D maybe TRBD1 (6 bases). The source is a woman aged 50 to 65 with active or convalescent COVID-19. Sequencing was performed on peripheral blood. The CDR3 DNA follows: TGTGCCAGTAGTATGTACTCAGGGGCGATTACCTACGAGCAGTACTTC. Translating gives CASSMYSGAITYEQYF.